This T cell receptor (beta chain) was identified in a study of blood T cell repertoires in COVID-19. Data came from immunoSEQ multiplex PCR; TCRdb stores just in-frame clones and leaves some out. The repertoire consists of under 300,000 clones, with roughly 90% occurring once and the leading ten covering 2.3%. This CDR3 comprises 15 residues. Trimming cost V 4 bases and J 5 bases, with 15 bases left between them. Germline CDR1 reads SGHTA; CDR2 reads FQGNSA. This chain links TRBV7-2 with TRBJ2-1; D unclear. Sequenced sample: PBMCs or T cells enriched from blood (not recorded which). The sequence derives from a woman between 40 and 55 years old with acute COVID-19. The CDR3 loop is CASSSQPRLDNEQFF. CDR3 DNA: TGTGCCAGCAGCTCCCAGCCCCGACTCGACAATGAGCAGTTCTTC.